This T cell receptor (beta chain) is drawn from a study of shared clonotypes between healthy human individuals. Findings and limits, study-wide: Rarefaction showed sorted-subset sequencing was incomplete despite large depth. Naive subsets typically showed greater estimated richness than memory subsets.

There are 13 residues in the CDR3. From germline, CDR1 is SQVTM and CDR2 ANQGSEA. The J segment lost 3 bases and the V segment lost 6 bases, leaving 6 bases of the junction unmatched. There were only Caucasian adults among the donors, and all lived in Nashville, Tennessee. TCRdb keeps only in-frame clones here, not all; method: immunoSEQ multiplex PCR. The data hold about a million clones, with around 77% observed a single time. Regarding this clone: Its antigen is as yet unknown.

This receptor was taken from a man between 18 and 29 years old in good health. Some clones in this sample may be carry-over from other donors' samples. The sequencing sample was made of memory CD4+ T cells from PBMCs. Subset reported: CD45RA-negative fraction. J is TRBJ1-2 and V is TRBV29-1; 8 nucleotides match TRBD1. The CDR3 reads CSVGVTGDYGYTF. As DNA, the CDR3 is TGCAGCGTCGGGGTGACAGGGGACTATGGCTACACCTTC. The whole variable domain, filled in from reference TRBV29-1 and TRBJ1-2, reads SAVISQKPSRDICQRGTSLTIQCQVDSQVTMMFWYRQQPGQSLTLIATANQGSEATYESGFVIDKFPISRPNLTFSTLTVSNMSPEDSSIYLCSVGVTGDYGYTFGSGTRLTVV.